The sequence of this TCR beta chain was determined in a study of T cell clonality in common variable immunodeficiency. Study-level findings and limits: Compared with healthy controls, CVID subjects showed increased TCRbeta clonality, mostly in about a third. Links between repertoire features and CVID complications were heterogeneity-limited.

This clone was picked up many times. Its antigen is unidentified. The CDR3 extends 3 residues past the end of the read, so its final part is completed from the germline J gene. V lost 6 bases, J lost 0 bases, and 11 bases lay in between. Germline CDR1 and CDR2: KGHSH and LQKENI. There are 14 residues in the CDR3. Equal genomic DNA amounts from CVID and control samples were sequenced. Profiling relied on immunoSEQ multiplex PCR, and the TCRdb table lists in-frame clones only, not all of them. In total the sample includes roughly 79,000 clones, none of them seen once. The chain couples TRBV18 to TRBJ1-2; no firm D call. The sample comprised peripheral blood mononuclear cells. The clonotype comes from a person between 18 and 75 years old in good health. CDR3 in amino acids: CASSPGLANYGYTF. The covered CDR3 bases are TGTGCCAGCTCGCCCGGGTTAGCTAACTATGGC.